A single TCR beta chain is shown here with its context. This clonotype was seen a handful of times. What this receptor recognizes is not known. Base qualities are not provided; no much larger clone lies one nucleotide away. V gives up 4 bases and J gives up 0 bases, and the segment between their germline ends measures 20 bases. From the cysteine through the phenylalanine, the CDR3 covers 18 amino acids. Just the 54-base CDR3 DNA is kept, in frame starting at base 1. From a lookup of the germline V gene, CDR1 and CDR2 are SNHLY and FYNNEI. This sample was included in a study of kidney transplant recipient with SARS-CoV-2 infection (dated by TCRdb to the early 2020s). Taken with the paper, the label for time point translates to: pre-pandemic baseline sample and day 111 after first positive SARS-CoV-2 test. Sequencing used an Illumina MiSeq. Profiling of the peripheral T cell repertoire targeted human TCRbeta genes. The paper's data handling went like this. Beta-binomial modelling was used to test for differences in clonotype abundance while accounting for variability over time. Clonotypes that had expanded were screened against the ImmuneCODE reference database of SARS-CoV-2-associated TCRs and mapped onto regions of the viral genome. Additional repertoire analyses examined TRBV gene usage, CDR3 length, CDR3 amino acid overlap between time points, distributions of clonotype abundance, and Jaccard similarity. TCRdb took the public reads, trimmed them with fastp at Q25, ran MiXCR for clone calling and kept in-frame beta chains. Rows are unified per CDR3 protein, each entry keeping the most common DNA and genes. These V and J calls originate from TCRdb's pipeline instead of the authors' own analysis. A total of 250,000 or so distinct CDR3 sequences appear in this sample, around 30% of them only once. Jointly, the top ten make up roughly 7% of the sample.

The receptor chain draws on TRBV2 and TRBJ2-3; TRBD1 is perhaps the D gene, given 5 matching bases. Sequenced material: a blood sample, taken at baseline and between days 110 and 120 from a kidney transplant recipient. The TCR comes from a young adult male patient who had COVID-19 and was a kidney transplant recipient. A transplant means some T cells may be of graft donor rather than patient origin. The DNA reads as follows: TGTGCCAGCAGTGCCCGTACAGGTGGCATTATTAGCACAGATACGCAGTATTTT. Its coded protein is CASSARTGGIISTDTQYF.